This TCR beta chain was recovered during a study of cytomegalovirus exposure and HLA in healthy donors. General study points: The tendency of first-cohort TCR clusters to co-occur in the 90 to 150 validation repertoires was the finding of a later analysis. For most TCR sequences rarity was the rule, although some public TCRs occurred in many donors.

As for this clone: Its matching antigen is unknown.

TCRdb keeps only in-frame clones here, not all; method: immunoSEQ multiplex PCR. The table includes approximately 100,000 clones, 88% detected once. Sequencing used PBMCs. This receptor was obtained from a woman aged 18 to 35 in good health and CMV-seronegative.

CDR3 amino acids: CASSLVFNRTVRSQFF. In DNA form, the CDR3 reads TGCGCCAGCAGCTTGGTCTTTAATCGGACAGTAAGATCGCAGTTCTTC. V is TRBV5-1 and J is TRBJ2-1; possible D gene TRBD1, 6 bases. Looked up from germline, CDR1 is SGHRS and CDR2 is YFSETQ. The CDR3 length is 16 residues. Deletions cut 0 bases from V and 12 bases from J, with 22 bases between.